The following is a T cell receptor (beta chain) sequence with its context. These data are taken from a study of T cell changes during pregnancy in multiple sclerosis. The method was immunoSEQ multiplex PCR; TCRdb's version includes in-frame clones alone and lacks a portion of them. Among more than 30,000 clones listed, approximately 90% were seen once. The CDR3 sequence is 15 residues long. Germline lookup yields CDR1 SEHNR and CDR2 FQNEAQ (reference sequence). Trimming took 5 bases from V and 6 from J, leaving 17 bases between them. The starting material was CD4+ T cells from peripheral blood mononuclear cells, obtained in the third trimester of pregnancy. The V call is TRBV7-9, the J call TRBJ1-5, with D perhaps matching TRBD1 (5 bases). This clonotype was sampled from a female donor in good health, enrolled as a control in a pregnancy study. Here the CDR3 DNA reads TGTGCCAGCAGCCCCCCGGGGGGGGAAGGTCAGCCCCAGCATTTT. Its protein product is CASSPPGGEGQPQHF.